Described below is a single TCR beta chain sequence and its context. This specimen comes from a study of blood T cell repertoires in COVID-19. Looking at the study overall: Whether acute or convalescent, the COVID-19 samples came from the United States, Italy and Spain.

In the study's own analysis: Reference gene primer amplification in the assay estimated nucleated cell counts. Using immunoSEQ multiplex PCR, the repertoire was profiled, and TCRdb retains in-frame clones only, with some absent. The V and J calls and clone size were taken over from that table, and D and trimming were inferred from the DNA. The data show about 280,000 clones, with around 84% seen just once and about 5% held by the top ten. The germline V gene encodes CDR1 SGDLS and CDR2 YYNGEE. Between the trimmed V and J ends, which lost 2 bases and 4 bases, there was a span of 12 bases. The CDR3 totals 14 residues. Residents of about two dozen US areas, aged roughly 18 to 89 years, made up the participants.

The gene calls are TRBV9 and TRBJ2-5, with D tentatively TRBD2 (5 bases). The TCR sequence derives from a man in his forties who had been exposed to COVID-19. The material sequenced was PBMCs or T cells enriched from blood (not recorded which). The CDR3 nucleotides are TGTGCCAGCAGCGTTGTGGGAGTGGGAGAGACCCAGTACTTC. Translated: CASSVVGVGETQYF.